This T cell receptor (beta chain) was sequenced during a study of T-cell reconstitution after alpha-beta-depleted transplantation in children. TCRbeta library preparation incorporated unique molecular identifiers. TCRdb recomputed calls from the PCR reads with MiXCR, one row per CDR3 protein. This sample has approximately 290,000 distinct CDR3 sequences, with 9.5% to 13% found just once. This clonotype has a count of ten or more. The target antigen is unknown. V shed 4 bases, J shed 2 bases, and the junction held 4 bases outside the gene matches. CDR1 is LGHDT, CDR2 YNNKEL, per germline (reference sequence). This CDR3 contains 16 residues. The study's findings and limits: T-cell counts and diversity at one year post-transplant came mainly from newly produced T cells. Alpha-beta T cells present about two months after transplant were reported to originate from several hundred expanded graft clones. High day-60 TCRbeta diversity in some patients came from surviving recipient T cells and thymic progenitors.

This sequence originates from a male patient between 2 and 9 years old who had a stem cell transplant for chronic granulomatous disease, so the T cells may come from the graft donor. The sequencing used peripheral blood, collected 180 days after TCRalphabeta/CD19-depleted stem cell transplant. The chain combines TRBV3-1 with TRBJ2-2; TRBD1 matches 10 bases. The CDR3 DNA reads as TGTGCCAGCAGCCTGGGGACAGGGGCAAACACCGGGGAGCTGTTTTTT. Its translation is CASSLGTGANTGELFF.